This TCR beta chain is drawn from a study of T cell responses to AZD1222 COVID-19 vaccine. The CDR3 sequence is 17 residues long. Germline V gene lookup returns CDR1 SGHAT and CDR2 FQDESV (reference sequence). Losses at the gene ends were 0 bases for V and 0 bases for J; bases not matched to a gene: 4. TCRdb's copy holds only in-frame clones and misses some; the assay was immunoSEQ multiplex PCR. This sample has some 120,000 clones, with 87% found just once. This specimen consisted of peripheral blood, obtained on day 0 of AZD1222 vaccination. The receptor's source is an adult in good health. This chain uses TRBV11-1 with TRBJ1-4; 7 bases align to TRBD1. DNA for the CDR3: TGTGCCAGCAGCTTAGCGGGACAGAGCGCAACTAATGAAAAACTGTTTTTT. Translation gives CASSLAGQSATNEKLFF.